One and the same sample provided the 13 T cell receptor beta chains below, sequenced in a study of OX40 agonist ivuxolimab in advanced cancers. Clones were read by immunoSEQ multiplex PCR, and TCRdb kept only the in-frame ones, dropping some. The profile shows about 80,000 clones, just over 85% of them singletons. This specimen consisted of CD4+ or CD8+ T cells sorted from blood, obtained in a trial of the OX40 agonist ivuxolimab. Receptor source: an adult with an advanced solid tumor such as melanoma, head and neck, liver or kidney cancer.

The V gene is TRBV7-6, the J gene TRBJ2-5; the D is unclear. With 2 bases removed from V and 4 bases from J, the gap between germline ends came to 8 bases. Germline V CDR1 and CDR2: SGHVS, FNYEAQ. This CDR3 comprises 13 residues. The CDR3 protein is CASSLRVRETQYF. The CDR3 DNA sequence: TGTGCCAGCAGCTTACGGGTTCGAGAGACCCAGTACTTC.

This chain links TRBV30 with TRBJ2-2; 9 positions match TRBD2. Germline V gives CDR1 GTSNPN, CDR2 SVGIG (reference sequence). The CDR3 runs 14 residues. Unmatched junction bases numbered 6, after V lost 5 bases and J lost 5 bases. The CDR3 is CAWARGGWTGELFF. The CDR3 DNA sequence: TGTGCCTGGGCGCGGGGGGGTTGGACCGGGGAGCTGTTTTTT.

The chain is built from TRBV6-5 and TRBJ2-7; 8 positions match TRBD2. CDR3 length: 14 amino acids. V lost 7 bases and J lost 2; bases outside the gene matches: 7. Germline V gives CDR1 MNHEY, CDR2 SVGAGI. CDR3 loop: CASTGGPYTYEQYF. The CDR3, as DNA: TGTGCCAGCACGGGGGGGCCTTATACCTACGAGCAGTACTTC.

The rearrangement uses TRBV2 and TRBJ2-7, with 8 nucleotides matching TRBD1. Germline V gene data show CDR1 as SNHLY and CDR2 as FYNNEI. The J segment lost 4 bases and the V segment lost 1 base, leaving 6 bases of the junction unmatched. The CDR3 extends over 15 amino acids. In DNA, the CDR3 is TGTGCCAGCAGTGAAGGGGCAGGGGGCGGGTACGAGCAGTACTTC. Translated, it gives CASSEGAGGGYEQYF. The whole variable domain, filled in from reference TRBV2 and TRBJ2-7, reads EPEVTQTPSHQVTQMGQEVILRCVPISNHLYFYWYRQILGQKVEFLVSFYNNEISEKSEIFDDQFSVERPDGSNFTLKIRSTKLEDSAMYFCASSEGAGGGYEQYFGPGTRLTVT.

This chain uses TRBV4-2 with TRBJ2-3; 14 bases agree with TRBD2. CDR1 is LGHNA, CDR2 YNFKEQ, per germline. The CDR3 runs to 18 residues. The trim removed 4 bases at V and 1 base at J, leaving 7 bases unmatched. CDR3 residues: CASSPRLAGGVGTDTQYF. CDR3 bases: TGTGCCAGCAGCCCTCGACTAGCGGGGGGGGTAGGCACAGATACGCAGTATTTT.

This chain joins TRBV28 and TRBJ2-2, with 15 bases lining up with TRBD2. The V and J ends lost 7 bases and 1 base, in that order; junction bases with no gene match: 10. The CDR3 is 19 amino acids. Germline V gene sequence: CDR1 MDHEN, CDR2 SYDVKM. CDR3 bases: TGTGCCAGCACCCCTTCACCGGGACTAGCGGGGGGGAACACCGGGGAGCTGTTTTTT. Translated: CASTPSPGLAGGNTGELFF. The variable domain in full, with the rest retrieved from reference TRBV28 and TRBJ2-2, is DVKVTQSSRYLVKRTGEKVFLECVQDMDHENMFWYRQDPGLGLRLIYFSYDVKMKEKGDIPEGYSVSREKKERFSLILESASTNQTSMYLCASTPSPGLAGGNTGELFFGEGSRLTVL.

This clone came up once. CDR3 DNA sequence: TGCGCCAGCAGCTTGGGGGGACATATCACCGGGGAGCTGTTTTTT. It translates to CASSLGGHITGELFF. J is TRBJ2-2 and V is TRBV5-1; TRBD1 is a possible D gene (6 bases). Germline values: CDR1 SGHRS, CDR2 YFSETQ. This CDR3 contains 15 residues. Trimming cost V 0 bases and J 4 bases, with 10 bases left between them.

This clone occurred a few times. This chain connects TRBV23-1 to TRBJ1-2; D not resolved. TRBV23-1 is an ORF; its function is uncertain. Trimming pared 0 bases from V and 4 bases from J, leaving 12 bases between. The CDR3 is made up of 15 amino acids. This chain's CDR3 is CASSQSCSQIYGYTF. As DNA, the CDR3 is TGCGCCAGCAGTCAATCGTGCTCGCAGATCTATGGCTACACCTTC.

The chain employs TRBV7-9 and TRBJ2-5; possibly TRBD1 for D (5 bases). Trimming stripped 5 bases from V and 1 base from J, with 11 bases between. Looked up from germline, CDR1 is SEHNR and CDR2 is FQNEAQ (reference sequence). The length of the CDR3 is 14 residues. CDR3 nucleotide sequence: TGTGCCAGCAGCAACCGACAGACCCAAGAGACCCAGTACTTC. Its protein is CASSNRQTQETQYF.

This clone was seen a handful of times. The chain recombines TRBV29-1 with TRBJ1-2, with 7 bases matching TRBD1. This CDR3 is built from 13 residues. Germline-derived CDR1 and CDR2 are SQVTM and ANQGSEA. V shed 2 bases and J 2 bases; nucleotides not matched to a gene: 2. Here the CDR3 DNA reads TGCAGCGTTGAACGGGGACAGAACTATGGCTACACCTTC. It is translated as CSVERGQNYGYTF.

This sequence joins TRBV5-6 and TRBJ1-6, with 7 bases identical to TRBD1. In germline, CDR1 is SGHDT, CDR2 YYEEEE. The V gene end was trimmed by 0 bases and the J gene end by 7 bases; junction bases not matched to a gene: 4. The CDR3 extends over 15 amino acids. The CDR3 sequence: CASSLDRGGNSPLHF. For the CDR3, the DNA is TGTGCCAGCAGCTTGGACAGGGGTGGAAATTCACCCCTCCACTTT.

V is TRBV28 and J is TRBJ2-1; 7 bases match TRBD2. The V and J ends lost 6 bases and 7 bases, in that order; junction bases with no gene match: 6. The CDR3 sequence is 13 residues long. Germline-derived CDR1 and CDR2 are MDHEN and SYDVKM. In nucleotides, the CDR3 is TGTGCCAGCAGAATCACGGGACTAAATGAGCAGTTCTTC. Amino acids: CASRITGLNEQFF.

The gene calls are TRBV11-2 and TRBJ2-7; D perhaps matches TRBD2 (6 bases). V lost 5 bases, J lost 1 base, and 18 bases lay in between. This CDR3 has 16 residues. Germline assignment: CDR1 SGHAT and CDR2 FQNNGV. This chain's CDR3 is CASSQWSGGKSYEQYF. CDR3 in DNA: TGTGCCAGCAGCCAATGGAGTGGCGGGAAATCCTACGAGCAGTACTTC.